This entry lists 27 T cell receptor beta chains sequenced from one sample in a study of T cells in localized non-small cell lung cancer. Generated by immunoSEQ multiplex PCR, the TCRdb table keeps only in-frame clones and is missing some. The profile shows 15,000 to 20,000 clones, roughly 89% of them singletons. Sequenced material: peripheral blood, taken before any cancer treatment. These TCRs come from a male donor at least 60 years old with stage II squamous cell lung carcinoma.

V gene TRBV25-1 combines with J gene TRBJ1-1; possible D gene TRBD1, 6 bases. Per the germline V gene, CDR1 is MGHDK and CDR2 is SYGVNS. This CDR3 is 14 amino acids long. V lost 6 bases to trimming and J lost 6 bases, with 17 bases between them. The CDR3 region has the DNA TGTGCCAGCAGGGGGCGATTGGGGGCGGCTGAAGCTTTCTTT. Amino acid sequence: CASRGRLGAAEAFF. The full variable domain, with the rest looked up from reference TRBV25-1 and TRBJ1-1, is EADIYQTPRYLVIGTGKKITLECSQTMGHDKMYWYQQDPGMELHLIHYSYGVNSTEKGDLSSESTVSRIRTEHFPLTLESARPSHTSQYLCASRGRLGAAEAFFGQGTRLTVV.

The rearrangement links TRBV30 to TRBJ1-5; 11 nucleotides align to TRBD1. The CDR3 totals 14 residues. V shed 5 bases, J shed 2 bases, and the junction held 2 bases outside the gene matches. Germline V gene lookup returns CDR1 GTSNPN and CDR2 SVGIG (reference sequence). This CDR3 reads CAWGTGGGNQPQHF. CDR3 nucleotides: TGTGCCTGGGGGACAGGGGGTGGCAATCAGCCCCAGCATTTT.

The chain employs TRBV6-1 and TRBJ1-1; possibly TRBD1 for D (6 bases). The CDR3 consists of 14 residues. Germline CDR1 is MNHNS and CDR2 is SASEGT. With 4 bases removed from V and 6 bases from J, the gap between germline ends came to 15 bases. The CDR3 DNA sequence: TGTGCCAGCAGTGTCGACCAGGGGCTGCCTGAAGCTTTCTTT. It yields the protein CASSVDQGLPEAFF.

The chain joins TRBV29-1 to TRBJ2-3; 7 bases are a match to TRBD2. V was clipped by 4 bases and J by 1 base; unmatched bases: 5. The CDR3 has 14 residues. The germline gives CDR1 SQVTM, CDR2 ANQGSEA. The CDR3 sequence is CSVGGSGGTDTQYF. DNA for the CDR3: TGCAGCGTTGGCGGGAGTGGGGGCACAGATACGCAGTATTTT.

The chain uses TRBV19 and TRBJ2-7, with D tentatively TRBD1 or TRBD2 (6 bases each). V shed 3 bases and J shed 3 bases, with 15 bases lying between them. The CDR3 covers 15 residues. The germline V gene encodes CDR1 LNHDA and CDR2 SQIVND (reference sequence). DNA of the CDR3: TGTGCCAGTAGTATTGGTAAAGGGGGGAACTACGAGCAGTACTTC. It yields the protein CASSIGKGGNYEQYF.

V usage is TRBV5-1 and J usage is TRBJ2-2; TRBD2 aligns across 9 bases. The CDR3 runs to 17 residues. Germline V gene lookup returns CDR1 SGHRS and CDR2 YFSETQ. J gave up 2 bases and V 0 bases, and 5 bases lay outside the gene matches. The CDR3 DNA reads TGCGCCAGCAGCTTGGTGCCTAGCGGGACCAACACCGGGGAGCTGTTTTTT. Translated, it gives CASSLVPSGTNTGELFF.

V and J are TRBV2 and TRBJ1-2; 7 bases align to TRBD1. The CDR3 is 13 amino acids. CDR1 is SNHLY and CDR2 is FYNNEI in the germline V gene. J gave up 4 bases and V 7 bases, and 6 bases lay outside the gene matches. CDR3 amino acids: CASKGEGAYGYTF. CDR3 DNA sequence: TGTGCCAGCAAGGGGGAGGGGGCCTATGGCTACACCTTC.

The chain has TRBV7-2 and TRBJ2-7, with D possibly called TRBD1 or TRBD2 (5 bases each). Germline loops: CDR1 SGHTA, CDR2 FQGNSA. V lost 2 bases to trimming and J lost 2 bases, with 13 bases between them. The CDR3 consists of 15 residues. As DNA, the CDR3 is TGTGCCAGCAGCTTAACCGGGACGGCTACCTACGAGCAGTACTTC. Residues: CASSLTGTATYEQYF. Full variable domain (missing parts from reference TRBV7-2 and TRBJ2-7): GAGVSQSPSNKVTEKGKDVELRCDPISGHTALYWYRQSLGQGLEFLIYFQGNSAPDKSGLPSDRFSAERTGGSVSTLTIQRTQQEDSAVYLCASSLTGTATYEQYFGPGTRLTVT.

This clone was counted once. The chain has TRBV6-1 and TRBJ2-1, with TRBD1 as a possible D gene (6 bases). Germline values: CDR1 MNHNS, CDR2 SASEGT. This CDR3 region has 14 residues. Trimming stripped 5 bases from V and 6 bases from J, with 14 bases between. CDR3 nucleotides: TGTGCCAGCAGTCCCAAGAGGGACATCAATGAGCAGTTCTTC. Its translation is CASSPKRDINEQFF.

V gene TRBV9 combines with J gene TRBJ2-1; perhaps TRBD1 as D (6 bases). This CDR3 comprises 15 residues. Germline loops: CDR1 SGDLS, CDR2 YYNGEE. Trimming removed 0 bases from V and 6 bases from J, with 13 bases in between. The DNA for the CDR3 is TGTGCCAGCAGCGTAGGAGGGGGATTTTTCAATGAGCAGTTCTTC. Residues: CASSVGGGFFNEQFF.

The chain carries TRBV11-3 and TRBJ2-1, with 9 bases matching TRBD1. Unmatched junction bases numbered 6, after V lost 5 bases and J lost 7 bases. CDR1 is SGHNT, CDR2 YENEEA, per germline. CDR3 length: 14 amino acids. DNA for the CDR3: TGTGCCAGCAGCCCCGGGACAGGGAAAAATGAGCAGTTCTTC. Translating gives CASSPGTGKNEQFF.

The chain uses TRBV5-1 and TRBJ2-3; 7 nucleotides match TRBD1. Germline trimming cut 8 bases from V and 0 bases from J; bases unmatched to any gene: 15. The CDR3 runs 17 residues. The germline V gene has CDR1 SGHRS and CDR2 YFSETQ. CDR3 DNA: TGCGCCAGACCCGGGACAGACCGTGCATCTAGCACAGATACGCAGTATTTT. Translating it yields CARPGTDRASSTDTQYF.

The chain links TRBV5-6 to TRBJ2-7; TRBD1 agrees at 8 bases. Trimming took 0 bases from V and 5 from J; bases not matched to a gene: 1. The germline CDR1 and CDR2 sequences are SGHDT and YYEEEE. The CDR3 covers 13 residues. Here the CDR3 reads CASSLGRGHEQYF. The CDR3 region has the DNA TGTGCCAGCAGCTTGGGCAGGGGGCACGAGCAGTACTTC.

V usage is TRBV15 and J usage is TRBJ2-3, with D perhaps assigned TRBD1 or TRBD2 (5 bases each). Deletions cut 6 bases from V and 2 bases from J, with 12 bases between. Germline lookup yields CDR1 LNHNV and CDR2 YYDKDF (reference sequence). The CDR3 is 14 amino acids. This CDR3 is CATRGADITDTQYF. CDR3 coding DNA: TGTGCCACCAGAGGAGCGGACATCACAGATACGCAGTATTTT.

The chain is built from TRBV2 and TRBJ1-1; the D is unclear. Germline CDR1 reads SNHLY; CDR2 reads FYNNEI. V was shortened by 6 bases and J by 1 base, with 3 bases between the two germline ends. The CDR3 consists of 11 residues. The CDR3 loop reads CASRGNTEAFF. In nucleotides, the CDR3 is TGTGCCAGCAGAGGGAACACTGAAGCTTTCTTT.

CDR3 region: CASSLDRGSYEQYF. In DNA, the CDR3 is TGTGCCAGCAGCTTAGACAGGGGGTCCTACGAGCAGTACTTC. The J gene is TRBJ2-7, the V gene TRBV11-2; the match to TRBD1 covers 7 bases. The V and J ends lost 0 bases and 1 base, in that order; junction bases with no gene match: 0. The germline V gene encodes CDR1 SGHAT and CDR2 FQNNGV. This CDR3 region has 14 residues.

The chain links TRBV4-2 to TRBJ1-1; D gene uncertain. Germline lookup yields CDR1 LGHNA and CDR2 YNFKEQ. The CDR3 runs 14 residues. V lost 4 bases to trimming and J lost 1 base, with 10 bases between them. The CDR3 DNA reads as TGTGCCAGCAGCCCCACTTGGGCGAACACTGAAGCTTTCTTT. Its translation is CASSPTWANTEAFF.

This clone occurred a few times. V usage is TRBV7-9 and J usage is TRBJ1-1; TRBD1 aligns across 10 bases. Per the germline V gene, CDR1 is SEHNR and CDR2 is FQNEAQ (reference sequence). The J segment lost 8 bases and the V segment lost 5 bases, leaving 5 bases of the junction unmatched. The CDR3 runs to 13 residues. The CDR3 nucleotides are TGTGCCAGCAGCGAGGGACAGGGGAGGGAAGCTTTCTTT. The encoded protein is CASSEGQGREAFF. Filled out from reference TRBV7-9 and TRBJ1-1, the complete variable domain reads DTGVSQNPRHKITKRGQNVTFRCDPISEHNRLYWYRQTLGQGPEFLTYFQNEAQLEKSRLLSDRFSAERPKGSFSTLEIQRTEQGDSAMYLCASSEGQGREAFFGQGTRLTVV.

The CDR3 DNA sequence: TGTGCCAGCAGTTTAGGGGGGACAGGGAGACACGAGACCCAGTACTTC. Translating gives CASSLGGTGRHETQYF. V usage is TRBV28 and J usage is TRBJ2-5; 9 nucleotides match TRBD1. Germline V gives CDR1 MDHEN, CDR2 SYDVKM. The CDR3 runs 16 residues. The V gene end was trimmed by 2 bases and the J gene end by 5 bases; junction bases not matched to a gene: 9.

The chain joins TRBV5-4 to TRBJ2-3, with D perhaps assigned TRBD1 or TRBD2 (6 bases each). Per germline, CDR1 SGHNT and CDR2 YYREEE (reference sequence). The CDR3 consists of 15 residues. V lost 1 base, J lost 4 bases, and 13 bases lay in between. Written as DNA, the CDR3 is TGTGCCAGCAGCTTGCTACAGGGAGGCCCAGATACGCAGTATTTT. It codes for CASSLLQGGPDTQYF.

The genes are TRBV11-3 and TRBJ2-3; 9 nucleotides agree with TRBD2. Per germline, CDR1 SGHNT and CDR2 YENEEA. The CDR3 is 16 amino acids. J lost 4 bases, V lost 4 bases, and 9 bases had no gene match. CDR3 protein: CASSSSGTSLADTQYF. DNA for the CDR3: TGTGCCAGCAGCTCCTCCGGGACTAGCCTCGCAGATACGCAGTATTTT.

The chain has TRBV7-2 and TRBJ1-4; D ambiguous. The CDR3 loop spans 15 amino acids. The V end lost 6 bases, the J end lost 4 bases, and 15 bases lay between the germline ends. Germline V CDR1 and CDR2: SGHTA, FQGNSA. CDR3: CASRGGFGINEKLFF. In DNA, the CDR3 is TGTGCCAGCAGGGGAGGGTTCGGGATTAATGAAAAACTGTTTTTT.

The rearrangement joins TRBV29-1 to TRBJ2-1, with 14 bases that match TRBD2. CDR3 size: 15 residues. The trim removed 7 bases at V and 3 bases at J, leaving 5 bases unmatched. Germline-derived CDR1 and CDR2 are SQVTM and ANQGSEA. CDR3: CSEGTSGSSYNEQFF. The DNA for the CDR3 is TGCAGCGAAGGGACTAGCGGGAGTAGCTACAATGAGCAGTTCTTC.

The gene calls are TRBV7-8 and TRBJ2-5; D is tentatively TRBD1 or TRBD2 (5 bases each). The germline CDR1 and CDR2 sequences are SGHVS and FQNEAQ. Trimming removed 4 bases at V and 0 bases at J, with 9 bases between. This CDR3 spans 14 amino acids. Written as DNA, the CDR3 is TGTGCCAGCAGCTCCGGGACCCACCAAGAGACCCAGTACTTC. Its translation: CASSSGTHQETQYF.

The V gene is TRBV5-5, the J gene TRBJ1-5, with D hard to call. The CDR3 consists of 14 residues. V was pared by 1 base and J by 6 bases, with 11 bases between. The germline gives CDR1 SGHKS, CDR2 YYEKEE (reference sequence). Here the CDR3 DNA reads TGTGCCAGCAGCTTGTATTCAGGACTTCAGCCCCAGCATTTT. This codes for CASSLYSGLQPQHF.

The chain couples TRBV15 to TRBJ1-4; possibly TRBD1 for D (5 bases). Germline lookup yields CDR1 LNHNV and CDR2 YYDKDF (reference sequence). CDR3 length: 14 residues. Between the trimmed V and J ends, which lost 5 bases and 0 bases, there was a span of 7 bases. The CDR3 here is CATSQGPTNEKLFF. As DNA, the CDR3 is TGTGCCACCAGCCAGGGACCAACTAATGAAAAACTGTTTTTT.

The genes are TRBV5-4 and TRBJ1-4, with D perhaps TRBD1 (6 bases). Germline CDR1 SGHNT, CDR2 YYREEE (reference sequence). CDR3 length equals 13 residues. Trimming left V 4 bases short and J 7 bases short, with 11 bases between. This chain's CDR3 is CASSLLGGEKLFF. The CDR3 DNA is TGTGCCAGCAGCCTGCTAGGGGGTGAAAAACTGTTTTTT. Based on the CDR3 plus reference TRBV5-4 and TRBJ1-4, the full variable domain is ETGVTQSPTHLIKTRGQQVTLRCSSQSGHNTVSWYQQALGQGPQFIFQYYREEENGRGNFPPRFSGLQFPNYSSELNVNALELDDSALYLCASSLLGGEKLFFGSGTQLSVL.